Listed here are 32 T cell receptor beta chains from one sample, sequenced in a study of blood T cell repertoires in COVID-19. Assay: immunoSEQ multiplex PCR; the TCRdb copy retains only in-frame clones and omits some. The sample lists around 180,000 clones; 79% were seen once. Source material: peripheral blood. The receptors shown here come from a man in his 60s with active or convalescent COVID-19.

This clone showed up just a few times. The rearrangement links TRBV7-3 to TRBJ2-3; D may be TRBD2 (6 bases). The ends were cut back, 2 bases at V and 6 bases at J, with 18 bases in the middle. The CDR3 extends over 16 amino acids. CDR1 and CDR2 from the germline V gene are SGHTA and FQGTGA. The CDR3 is CASSLGSGGVRDTQYF. The CDR3 DNA sequence: TGTGCCAGCAGCTTAGGATCCGGCGGGGTCAGGGATACGCAGTATTTT.

The chain couples TRBV24-1 to TRBJ2-5; 11 bases are shared with TRBD2. J lost 3 bases, V lost 4 bases, and 6 bases had no gene match. This CDR3 comprises 16 residues. CDR1 is KGHDR, CDR2 SFDVKD, per germline. The CDR3 loop is CATSEHLAGGKETQYF. The CDR3 DNA reads as TGTGCCACCAGTGAACATCTAGCGGGAGGTAAAGAGACCCAGTACTTC.

V is TRBV7-3 and J is TRBJ2-1; 10 bases map to TRBD2. Germline loops: CDR1 SGHTA, CDR2 FQGTGA. Trimming cost V 5 bases and J 6 bases; bases outside gene matches: 1. The CDR3 runs 13 residues. As DNA, the CDR3 is TGTGCCAGCAGCCGACTAGCGGGCAATGAGCAGTTCTTC. It yields the protein CASSRLAGNEQFF.

The gene calls are TRBV19 and TRBJ1-2, with D tentatively TRBD1 (5 bases). CDR3 length: 15 residues. Germline CDR1 LNHDA, CDR2 SQIVND (reference sequence). V lost 6 bases, J lost 4 bases, and 18 bases lay in between. CDR3 sequence (DNA): TGTGCCAGTAGAAGGAGGGAGGGGACTTTCTATGGCTACACCTTC. This sequence encodes CASRRREGTFYGYTF.

The genes are TRBV19 and TRBJ2-7, with D possibly being TRBD1 (6 bases). The CDR3 consists of 14 residues. The V end was cut by 9 bases, the J end by 0 bases, with 15 bases between. Germline loops: CDR1 LNHDA, CDR2 SQIVND (reference sequence). DNA for the CDR3: TGTGCCAGCAGAGACCGGGACACCTCCTACGAGCAGTACTTC. Its protein product is CASRDRDTSYEQYF. Supplemented by reference TRBV19 and TRBJ2-7, the full variable domain reads DGGITQSPKYLFRKEGQNVTLSCEQNLNHDAMYWYRQDPGQGLRLIYYSQIVNDFQKGDIAEGYSVSREKKESFPLTVTSAQKNPTAFYLCASRDRDTSYEQYFGPGTRLTVT.

The rearrangement links TRBV6-2 or TRBV6-3 to TRBJ2-7; no definite D call. This CDR3 is built from 13 residues. Germline V gene sequence: CDR1 MNHEY, CDR2 SVGEGT. V lost 5 bases and J 3 bases, leaving 11 bases between the germline ends. The CDR3 DNA reads TGTGCCAGCAGTCTCCTACTGAGCTACGAGCAGTACTTC. Translation gives CASSLLLSYEQYF.

This clone was seen a handful of times. The CDR3 DNA follows: TGTGCCAGCAGCTTATATTCCAGGGCTGAAGATACGCAGTATTTT. As protein: CASSLYSRAEDTQYF. The rearrangement joins TRBV7-9 to TRBJ2-3; D is perhaps TRBD1 (5 bases). The CDR3 is made up of 15 amino acids. Trimming pared 2 bases from V and 5 bases from J, leaving 14 bases between. Looked up from germline, CDR1 is SEHNR and CDR2 is FQNEAQ (reference sequence).

The CDR3 loop reads CASSKVWVGDGKYEQYF. DNA for the CDR3: TGTGCCAGCAGCAAAGTTTGGGTTGGAGACGGGAAGTACGAGCAGTACTTC. The chain recombines TRBV21-1 with TRBJ2-7; no check of the table's D call, TRBD2, against the DNA was made. TRBV21-1 counts as a pseudogene. The CDR3 has 17 residues.

J is TRBJ2-7 and V is TRBV11-1, with TRBD1 as a possible D gene (6 bases). V lost 2 bases, J lost 2 bases, and 13 bases lay in between. The CDR3 sequence is 15 residues long. Looked up from germline, CDR1 is SGHAT and CDR2 is FQDESV (reference sequence). The DNA for the CDR3 is TGTGCCAGCAGCTTAAAGGGGGACCGAACCTACGAGCAGTACTTC. It encodes CASSLKGDRTYEQYF.

The chain uses TRBV6-5 and TRBJ1-6, with 11 positions matching TRBD1. This CDR3 spans 15 amino acids. Losses at the gene ends were 4 bases for V and 10 bases for J; bases not matched to a gene: 6. CDR1 MNHEY and CDR2 SVGAGI come from the germline V gene. The CDR3 DNA reads TGTGCCAGCAGTTTTGGGACAGGGGGGAGGTCACCCCTCCACTTT. It encodes CASSFGTGGRSPLHF.

In this sample, this clone turned up a few times. The same CDR3 is also encoded by other DNA sequences in this sample. V and J are TRBV18 and TRBJ1-2, with 8 positions matching TRBD1. V was clipped by 2 bases and J by 4 bases; unmatched bases: 0. Germline CDR1 is KGHSH and CDR2 is LQKENI. The CDR3 loop spans 13 amino acids. Written as DNA, the CDR3 is TGTGCCAGCTCACCAGGGACAGGCTATGGCTACACCTTC. Protein sequence: CASSPGTGYGYTF.

The chain couples TRBV7-3 to TRBJ2-5; 14 nucleotides agree with TRBD2. V was clipped by 5 bases and J by 3 bases; unmatched bases: 20. The CDR3 has 21 amino acids. Germline V gene lookup returns CDR1 SGHTA and CDR2 FQGTGA. CDR3 sequence reads: CASSLISGTSGSECAKETQYF. The CDR3 DNA reads TGTGCCAGCAGCCTTATCTCCGGGACTAGCGGGAGTGAATGCGCAAAAGAGACCCAGTACTTC.

This chain connects TRBV29-1 to TRBJ2-3; 9 nucleotides line up with TRBD2. Trimming at V came to 3 bases and at J to 4 bases, leaving 8 bases not matched to a gene. This CDR3 has 15 residues. CDR1 and CDR2 (germline): SQVTM, ANQGSEA. CDR3 sequence (DNA): TGCAGCGTTGACTTAAGGCTAGCGGGATCAGATACGCAGTATTTT. The encoded protein is CSVDLRLAGSDTQYF.

V is TRBV6-1 and J is TRBJ1-5; D gene unclear. Trimming pared 7 bases from V and 2 bases from J, leaving 12 bases between. Germline loops: CDR1 MNHNS, CDR2 SASEGT. The CDR3 runs to 14 residues. The CDR3 nucleotides are TGTGCCAGCATGTTGGTGGTAGGCAATCAGCCCCAGCATTTT. Its translation is CASMLVVGNQPQHF.

This clone was picked up a small number of times. The chain recombines TRBV9 with TRBJ1-4; 7 positions match TRBD1. CDR3 length equals 16 residues. Germline values: CDR1 SGDLS, CDR2 YYNGEE. The V gene end was trimmed by 3 bases and the J gene end by 5 bases; junction bases not matched to a gene: 10. The DNA of the CDR3 is TGTGCCAGCAGCGGGGGAGGACAGGCAGGGAATGAAAAACTGTTTTTT. Translated, it gives CASSGGGQAGNEKLFF.

This clone showed up just a few times. The gene calls are TRBV29-1 and TRBJ2-7; 8 nucleotides line up with TRBD1. Germline lookup yields CDR1 SQVTM and CDR2 ANQGSEA. The CDR3 has 12 amino acids. J lost 2 bases, V lost 6 bases, and 3 bases had no gene match. The CDR3 nucleotides read TGCAGCGTCCAGACAGGGGCCTACGAGCAGTACTTC. Translation: CSVQTGAYEQYF.

This clone was seen just once. The gene calls are TRBV11-2 and TRBJ2-5, with D perhaps matching TRBD1 (5 bases). The CDR3 sequence is 16 residues long. Trimming stripped 1 base from V and 9 bases from J, with 21 bases between. Germline V lookup: CDR1 SGHAT, CDR2 FQNNGV. CDR3 residues: CASSLVGRTLTAAQYF. In DNA form, the CDR3 reads TGTGCCAGCAGCTTAGTCGGACGGACACTAACCGCGGCCCAGTACTTC. Using reference TRBV11-2 and TRBJ2-5 for the parts outside the CDR3, the full variable domain is EAGVAQSPRYKIIEKRQSVAFWCNPISGHATLYWYQQILGQGPKLLIQFQNNGVVDDSQLPKDRFSAERLKGVDSTLKIQPAKLEDSAVYLCASSLVGRTLTAAQYFGPGTRLLVL.

This clone was picked up one time. The rearrangement uses TRBV12-3 or TRBV12-4 and TRBJ2-7, with TRBD1 matching over 10 bases. The CDR3 consists of 13 residues. J lost 6 bases, V lost 6 bases, and 5 bases had no gene match. CDR3 DNA: TGTGCCAGCAGCCGAGACAGGGGGCTCGAGCAGTACTTC. It yields the protein CASSRDRGLEQYF.

This chain's CDR3 is CASSLRGGANTGELFF. In nucleotides, the CDR3 is TGTGCCAGCAGCTTGAGGGGCGGGGCCAACACCGGGGAGCTGTTTTTT. The chain couples TRBV5-4 to TRBJ2-2; a possible D gene is TRBD2 (6 bases). The CDR3 has 16 residues. The germline V gene has CDR1 SGHNT and CDR2 YYREEE (reference sequence). Trimming removed 1 base at V and 2 bases at J, with 12 bases between.

This clone was detected a few times. J is TRBJ2-3 and V is TRBV29-1; 9 bases fit TRBD1. Trimming at V came to 7 bases and at J to 9 bases, leaving 5 bases not matched to a gene. The CDR3 consists of 11 residues. Germline loops: CDR1 SQVTM, CDR2 ANQGSEA. In nucleotides, the CDR3 is TGCAGCGGTACCGGGACAGGGACGCAGTATTTT. The encoded protein is CSGTGTGTQYF.

The chain links TRBV6-5 to TRBJ2-7; D is ambiguous. Germline-derived CDR1 and CDR2 are MNHEY and SVGAGI. Deletions cut 4 bases from V and 7 bases from J, with 8 bases between. The CDR3 has 11 amino acids. The CDR3 loop is CASSSRLEQYF. For the CDR3, the DNA is TGTGCCAGCAGTTCTCGGTTAGAGCAGTACTTC.

The rearrangement uses TRBV5-1 and TRBJ2-5; TRBD2 is a possible D gene (8 bases). The CDR3 length is 15 residues. With 4 bases removed from V and 4 bases from J, the gap between germline ends came to 17 bases. The V gene's germline CDR1 is SGHRS and CDR2 YFSETQ. As DNA, the CDR3 is TGCGCCAGCAGCCCTCGGGAGGGGGCTGGAGAGACCCAGTACTTC. This gives the protein CASSPREGAGETQYF.

The V call is TRBV27, the J call TRBJ1-2; 9 positions match TRBD1. Germline-derived CDR1 and CDR2 are MNHEY and SMNVEV (reference sequence). V lost 5 bases to trimming and J lost 0 bases; unmatched junction nucleotides: 7. This CDR3 region has 16 residues. The CDR3 region is CASSANRQGANYGYTF. CDR3 sequence (DNA): TGTGCCAGCAGTGCCAATAGACAGGGGGCTAACTATGGCTACACCTTC.

This chain links TRBV3-1 (or the pseudogene TRBV3-2) with TRBJ1-1, with D unresolved. Trimming shortened V by 0 bases and J by 0 bases, and 5 bases separated the two germline ends. CDR1 is LGHDT, CDR2 YNNKEL, per germline (reference sequence). CDR3 length equals 14 residues. This chain's CDR3 is CASSQEQLNTEAFF. CDR3 DNA: TGTGCCAGCAGCCAAGAACAGTTGAACACTGAAGCTTTCTTT.

In this sample, this clone turned up once. This chain connects TRBV5-4 to TRBJ2-1; 12 bases match TRBD2. CDR3 length: 16 amino acids. The V gene end was trimmed by 2 bases and the J gene end by 7 bases; junction bases not matched to a gene: 7. Germline lookup yields CDR1 SGHNT and CDR2 YYREEE (reference sequence). The DNA for the CDR3 is TGTGCCAGCAGCTTACCGACTAGCGGGAGTCCAAATGAGCAGTTCTTC. Translation gives CASSLPTSGSPNEQFF.

This clone came up once. The chain joins TRBV19 to TRBJ2-1, with D perhaps matching TRBD2 (6 bases). The ends were cut back, 3 bases at V and 8 bases at J, with 14 bases in the middle. CDR1 is LNHDA, CDR2 SQIVND, per germline (reference sequence). The length of the CDR3 is 14 residues. The CDR3 DNA is TGTGCCAGTAGTATGTGGGGGGAAGTCGATGAGCAGTTCTTC. This encodes CASSMWGEVDEQFF.

The sample holds a few counts of this clone. The chain recombines TRBV24-1 with TRBJ1-2; 7 nucleotides agree with TRBD1. V was clipped by 4 bases and J by 5 bases; unmatched bases: 6. CDR3 length: 14 residues. Germline V gives CDR1 KGHDR, CDR2 SFDVKD. The CDR3 nucleotides are TGTGCCACCAGTGAAGGGGGCGCGCAGTATGGCTACACCTTC. It translates to CATSEGGAQYGYTF.

This clone was seen just once. The chain carries TRBV7-2 and TRBJ2-1; 11 bases are shared with TRBD2. Germline V gene sequence: CDR1 SGHTA, CDR2 FQGNSA. CDR3 length equals 16 residues. V trimming: 3 bases; J trimming: 2 bases; junction bases outside the gene matches: 3. The CDR3 loop is CASSFIAGGTYNEQFF. DNA of the CDR3: TGTGCCAGCAGCTTCATAGCGGGAGGGACCTACAATGAGCAGTTCTTC.

There are a few counts of this clone. CDR3 nucleotides: TGTGCCAGCAGCTTATTACTGAACCTAGCCGATGAGCAGTTCTTC. The encoded protein is CASSLLLNLADEQFF. The V and J genes are TRBV7-2 and TRBJ2-1, with D maybe TRBD2 (5 bases). The CDR3 covers 15 residues. Germline V gene data show CDR1 as SGHTA and CDR2 as FQGNSA. V lost 2 bases and J lost 8, with 16 bases in between.

The chain joins TRBV5-4 to TRBJ2-1; the D gene is possibly TRBD2 (5 bases). Germline lookup yields CDR1 SGHNT and CDR2 YYREEE (reference sequence). The V end was cut by 0 bases, the J end by 4 bases, with 8 bases between. This CDR3 region has 14 residues. DNA of the CDR3: TGTGCCAGCAGCTTGGCGCGGGTTTACAATGAGCAGTTCTTC. This codes for CASSLARVYNEQFF.

The rearrangement links TRBV27 to TRBJ1-6, with 12 positions matching TRBD1. This CDR3 spans 15 amino acids. Germline V gives CDR1 MNHEY, CDR2 SMNVEV (reference sequence). V shed 5 bases and J 10 bases; nucleotides not matched to a gene: 6. CDR3 amino acids: CASSLGTGGKSPLHF. CDR3 in DNA: TGTGCCAGCAGTCTAGGGACAGGGGGCAAGTCACCCCTCCACTTT.

In DNA, the CDR3 is TGCGCCAGCAGCCGTCTTCGGGCTAGCGGGCGGTCTGGCGAGCAGTTCTTC. Amino acid sequence: CASSRLRASGRSGEQFF. The chain carries TRBV5-1 and TRBJ2-1, with TRBD2 identical over 8 bases. The CDR3 covers 17 residues. V lost 4 bases, J lost 10 bases, and 19 bases stayed unmatched. The germline V gene has CDR1 SGHRS and CDR2 YFSETQ.